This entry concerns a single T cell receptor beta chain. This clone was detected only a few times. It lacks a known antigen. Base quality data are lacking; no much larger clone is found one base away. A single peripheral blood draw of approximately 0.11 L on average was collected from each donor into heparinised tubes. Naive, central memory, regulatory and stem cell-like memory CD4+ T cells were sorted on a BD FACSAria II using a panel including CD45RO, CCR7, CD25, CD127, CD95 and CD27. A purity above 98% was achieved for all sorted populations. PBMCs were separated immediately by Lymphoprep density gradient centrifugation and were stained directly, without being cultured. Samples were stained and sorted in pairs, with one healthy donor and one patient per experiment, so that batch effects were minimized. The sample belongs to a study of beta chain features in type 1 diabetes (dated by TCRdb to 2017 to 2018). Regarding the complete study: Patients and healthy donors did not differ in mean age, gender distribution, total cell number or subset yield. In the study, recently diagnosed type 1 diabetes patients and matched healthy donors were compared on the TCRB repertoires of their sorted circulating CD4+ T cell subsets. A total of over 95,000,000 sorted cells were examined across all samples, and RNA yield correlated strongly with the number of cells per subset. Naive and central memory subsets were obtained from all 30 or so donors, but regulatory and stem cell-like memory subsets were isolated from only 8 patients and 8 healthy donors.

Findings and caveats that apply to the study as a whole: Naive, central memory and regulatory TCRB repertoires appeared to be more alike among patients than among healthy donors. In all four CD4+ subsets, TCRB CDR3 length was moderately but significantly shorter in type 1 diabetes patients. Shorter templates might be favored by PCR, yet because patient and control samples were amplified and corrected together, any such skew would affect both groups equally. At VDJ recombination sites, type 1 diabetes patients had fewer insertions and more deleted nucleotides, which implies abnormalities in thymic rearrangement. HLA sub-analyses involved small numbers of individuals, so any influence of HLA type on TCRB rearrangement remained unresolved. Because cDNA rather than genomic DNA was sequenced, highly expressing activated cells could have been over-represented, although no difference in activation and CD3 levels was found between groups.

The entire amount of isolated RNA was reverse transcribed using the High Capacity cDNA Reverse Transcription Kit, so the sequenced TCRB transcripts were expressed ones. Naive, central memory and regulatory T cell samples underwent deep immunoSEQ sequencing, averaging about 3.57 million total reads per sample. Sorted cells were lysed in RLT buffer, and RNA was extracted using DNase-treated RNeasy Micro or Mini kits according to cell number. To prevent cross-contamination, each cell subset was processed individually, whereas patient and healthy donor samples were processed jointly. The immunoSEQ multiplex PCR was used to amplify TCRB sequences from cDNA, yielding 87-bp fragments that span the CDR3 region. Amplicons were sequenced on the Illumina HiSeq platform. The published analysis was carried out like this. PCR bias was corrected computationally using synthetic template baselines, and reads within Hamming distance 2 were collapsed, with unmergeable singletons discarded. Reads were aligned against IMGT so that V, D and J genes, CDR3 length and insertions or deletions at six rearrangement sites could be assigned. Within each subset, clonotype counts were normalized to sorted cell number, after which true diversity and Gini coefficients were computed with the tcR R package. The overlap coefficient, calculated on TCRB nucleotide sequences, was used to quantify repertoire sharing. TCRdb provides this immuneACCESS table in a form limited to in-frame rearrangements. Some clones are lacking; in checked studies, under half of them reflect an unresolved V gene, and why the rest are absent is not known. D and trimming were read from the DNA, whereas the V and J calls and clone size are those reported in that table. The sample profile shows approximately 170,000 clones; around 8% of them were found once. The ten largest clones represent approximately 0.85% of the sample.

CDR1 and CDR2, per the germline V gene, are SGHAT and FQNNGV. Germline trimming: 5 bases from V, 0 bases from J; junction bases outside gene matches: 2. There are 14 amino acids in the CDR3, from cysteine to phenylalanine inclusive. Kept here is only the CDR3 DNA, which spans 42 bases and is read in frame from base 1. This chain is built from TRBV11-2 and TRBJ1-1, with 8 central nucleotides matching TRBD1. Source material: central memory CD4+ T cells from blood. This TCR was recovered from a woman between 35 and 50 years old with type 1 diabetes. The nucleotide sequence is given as TGTGCCAGCAGCCCGGACAGGGTGAACACTGAAGCTTTCTTT. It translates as CASSPDRVNTEAFF. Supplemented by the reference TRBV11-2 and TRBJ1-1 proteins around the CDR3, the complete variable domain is EAGVAQSPRYKIIEKRQSVAFWCNPISGHATLYWYQQILGQGPKLLIQFQNNGVVDDSQLPKDRFSAERLKGVDSTLKIQPAKLEDSAVYLCASSPDRVNTEAFFGQGTRLTVV.